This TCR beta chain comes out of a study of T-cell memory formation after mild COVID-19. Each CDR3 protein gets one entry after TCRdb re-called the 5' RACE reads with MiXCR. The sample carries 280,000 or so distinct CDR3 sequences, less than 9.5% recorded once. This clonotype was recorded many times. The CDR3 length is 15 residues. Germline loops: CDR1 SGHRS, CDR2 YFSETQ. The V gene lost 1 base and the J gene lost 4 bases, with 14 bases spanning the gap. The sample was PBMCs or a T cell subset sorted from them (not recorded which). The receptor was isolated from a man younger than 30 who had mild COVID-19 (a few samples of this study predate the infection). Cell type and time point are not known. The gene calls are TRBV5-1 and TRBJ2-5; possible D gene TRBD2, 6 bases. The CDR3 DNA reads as TGCGCCAGCAGCTTGTCGGATAGCGGACTAGAGACCCAGTACTTC. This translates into CASSLSDSGLETQYF.